This is a list of T cell receptor beta chains from one sample in a study of radiation and T cells in renal cell carcinoma. Here immunoSEQ multiplex PCR was the method, and the copy in TCRdb shows in-frame clones only, minus some. Of some 100,000 clones listed, approximately 80% were seen once; the top ten hold 6.5% to 8%. Material: blood, obtained from a patient whose treatment included radiotherapy and nephrectomy. The receptors here all came from a man in his sixties with renal cell carcinoma. Each CDR3 is given with its conserved first and last residue. Each record gives: V gene, clone size, J gene, D gene, CDR3 length, CDR3 DNA, CDR3 protein. The D gene is left open where the match is weak. Where a row states a size, it is once, few, many or the class of an expanded clone; other rows omit it.

TRBV19	NA	TRBJ2-2	TRBD1	15	TGTGCCAGTAGTATGGGGACAGGGAGTAGCGGGGAGCTGTTTTTT	CASSMGTGSSGELFF
TRBV21-1	NA	TRBJ2-1	NA	16	TGTGCCAGCAGCAAAGCAACTAGCGGGAGTAGCTATGAGCAGTTCTTC	CASSKATSGSSYEQFF
TRBV5-6	few	TRBJ1-4	NA	17	TGTGCCAGCAGTTACAGCCCGTCACCTGCAACTAATGAAAAACTGTTTTTT	CASSYSPSPATNEKLFF
TRBV18	NA	TRBJ2-1	NA	14	TGTGCCAGCTCACCCGGGACTGGCTACAATGAGCAGTTCTTC	CASSPGTGYNEQFF
TRBV15	NA	TRBJ2-5	TRBD2	13	TGTGCCACCAGTGGGACTAAACAAGAGACCCAGTACTTC	CATSGTKQETQYF
TRBV2	NA	TRBJ1-3	TRBD1	15	TGTGCCAGCAGCTACAGGGGGCTCTCTGGAAACACCATATATTTT	CASSYRGLSGNTIYF
TRBV7-6	few	TRBJ2-3	TRBD2	18	TGTGCCAGCAGCTTAGTGCTAGCGGGAGTGACGAGCACAGATACGCAGTATTTT	CASSLVLAGVTSTDTQYF
TRBV10-3	NA	TRBJ1-4	NA	15	TGTGCCATCAGTGAGACTGGGGCGAGGGGTGAAAAACTGTTTTTT	CAISETGARGEKLFF
TRBV5-1	NA	TRBJ2-6	TRBD1	18	TGCGCCAGCAGCCTCGGAACAGGGGTAGGTGTTGGGGCCAACGTCCTGACTTTC	CASSLGTGVGVGANVLTF
TRBV29-1	NA	TRBJ2-3	NA	13	TGCAGCGTTGAGGTCAGGGGGGGAGATACGCAGTATTTT	CSVEVRGGDTQYF
TRBV19	NA	TRBJ1-5	NA	16	TGTGCCAGTAGTCCTCCCGGAGAGAGAAGCAATCAGCCCCAGCATTTT	CASSPPGERSNQPQHF
TRBV10-1	NA	TRBJ2-5	TRBD2	18	TGCGCCAGCAGTGAGTCGGGCTGGGGGACTAGCGGGATCGAGACCCAGTACTTC	CASSESGWGTSGIETQYF
TRBV7-2	once	TRBJ1-1	NA	14	TGTGCCAGCAGCTTAGACGGGGGGAGCACTGAAGCTTTCTTT	CASSLDGGSTEAFF
TRBV28	few	TRBJ1-6	NA	15	TGTGCCGGTTCGACAGCTAGCTCCTATAATTCACCCCTCCACTTT	CAGSTASSYNSPLHF
TRBV12-5	NA	TRBJ1-1	NA	13	TGTGCTAGTGGTCAACAATCAGGTGGCCAAGCTTTCTTT	CASGQQSGGQAFF
TRBV27	NA	TRBJ1-5	NA	15	TGTGCCAGCAGACCACCGGGGGAGGGACGTCAGCCCCAGCATTTT	CASRPPGEGRQPQHF
TRBV29-1	NA	TRBJ2-7	NA	12	TGCAGCCCCCGCACCTTACCCTACGAGCAGTACTTC	CSPRTLPYEQYF
TRBV5-1	NA	TRBJ2-3	NA	14	TGCGCCAGCAGCCAAACAGAGCTGCTATATACGCAGTATTTT	CASSQTELLYTQYF
TRBV4-1	NA	TRBJ1-2	NA	13	TGCGCCAGCAGCCAAACAGGGACGTATGGCTACACCTTC	CASSQTGTYGYTF
TRBV4-2	NA	TRBJ2-7	NA	14	TGTGCCAGCAGCCAAGAGCAGGGCCCCTACGAGCAGTACTTC	CASSQEQGPYEQYF
TRBV10-1	NA	TRBJ2-2	NA	15	TGCGCCAGCAGTGGGGCTGGGGGAATTACCGGGGAGCTGTTTTTT	CASSGAGGITGELFF
TRBV7-2	NA	TRBJ2-7	NA	13	TGTGCCAGCAGCTTAGAACAGTTCTACGAGCAGTACTTC	CASSLEQFYEQYF
TRBV2	once	TRBJ2-2	NA	16	TGTGCCAGCAGGAGGGGGACAAGCTCGGGGACCGGGGAGCTGTTTTTT	CASRRGTSSGTGELFF
TRBV27	NA	TRBJ2-5	TRBD2	17	TGTGCCAGCAGACGTAGCGGGAGGAGTCGGTGGGAAGAGACCCAGTACTTC	CASRRSGRSRWEETQYF
TRBV2	few	TRBJ2-5	NA	15	TGTGCCAGCAGCGTTATTTCGGCAGGTTCGGAGACCCAGTACTTC	CASSVISAGSETQYF
TRBV10-1	once	TRBJ2-3	NA	13	TGCGCCAGTAGTTCGGGGGGCACAGATACGCAGTATTTT	CASSSGGTDTQYF
TRBV18	NA	TRBJ2-1	TRBD2	17	TGTGCCAGCTCACCAAGATCGGGACTAGCGGGAAACAATGAGCAGTTCTTC	CASSPRSGLAGNNEQFF
TRBV10-1	NA	TRBJ2-1	TRBD2	16	TGCGCCAGCAGTGAGTCGACGCAAAAGCGGGGCAATGAGCAGTTCTTC	CASSESTQKRGNEQFF
TRBV28	NA	TRBJ2-3	TRBD2	17	TGTGCCAGCAGTTCCCCCGTTTCTAGCGGGATGACGGATACGCAGTATTTT	CASSSPVSSGMTDTQYF
TRBV10-2	NA	TRBJ2-3	TRBD2	15	TGCGCCAGCAGTGGGGGACTAGCGGGGGCAGATACGCAGTATTTT	CASSGGLAGADTQYF
TRBV6-5	NA	TRBJ2-7	TRBD2	14	TGTGCCAGCAGCCCCATAGCGGGAGTAGACGAGCAGTACTTC	CASSPIAGVDEQYF
TRBV5-6	NA	TRBJ2-1	NA	13	TGTGCCAGCAGCTTGGGACCCTACAATGAGCAGTTCTTC	CASSLGPYNEQFF
TRBV27	NA	TRBJ2-1	TRBD2	12	TGTGCCAGCAGTCCGACTAGCTATGAGCAGTTCTTC	CASSPTSYEQFF